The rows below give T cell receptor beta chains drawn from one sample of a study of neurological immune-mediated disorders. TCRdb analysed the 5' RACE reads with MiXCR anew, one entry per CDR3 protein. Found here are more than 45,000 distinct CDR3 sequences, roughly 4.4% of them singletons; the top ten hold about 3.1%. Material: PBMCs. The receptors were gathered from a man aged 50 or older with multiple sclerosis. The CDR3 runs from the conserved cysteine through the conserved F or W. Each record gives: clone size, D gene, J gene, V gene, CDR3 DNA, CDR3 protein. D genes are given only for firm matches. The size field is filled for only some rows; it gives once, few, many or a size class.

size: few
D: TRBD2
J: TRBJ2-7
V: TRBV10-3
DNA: TGTGCCACACTAGCGGGGACCTACGAGCAGTACTTC
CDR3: CATLAGTYEQYF

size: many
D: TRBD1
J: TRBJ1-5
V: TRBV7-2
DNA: TGTGCCAGCAGCCAAGACAGGGGAAGGGATCAGCCCCAGCATTTT
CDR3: CASSQDRGRDQPQHF

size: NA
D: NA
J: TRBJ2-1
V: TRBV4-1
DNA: TGCGCCAGCAGCCCAGTTTACACTGCTTACAATGAGCAGTTCTTC
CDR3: CASSPVYTAYNEQFF

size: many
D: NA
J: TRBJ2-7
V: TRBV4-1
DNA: TGCGCCAGCAGCCCCACGGGGGGCGGGAGTACATACGAGCAGTACTTC
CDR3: CASSPTGGGSTYEQYF

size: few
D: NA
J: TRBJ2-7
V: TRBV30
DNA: TGTGCCTGGAGTGTGTCACAGCGAGAGCAGTACTTC
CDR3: CAWSVSQREQYF

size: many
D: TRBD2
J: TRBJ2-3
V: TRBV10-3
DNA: TGTGCCATCAGTGGAGCGGGAGACCTCACAGATACGCAGTATTTT
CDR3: CAISGAGDLTDTQYF

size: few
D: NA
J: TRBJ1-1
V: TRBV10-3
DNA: TGTGCCATCAGTGACCTTACGAACACTGAAGCTTTCTTT
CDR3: CAISDLTNTEAFF

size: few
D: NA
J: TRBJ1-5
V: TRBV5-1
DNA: TGCGCCAGCAGCTTGGATGGGGGCGGGCGGCAGCCCCAGCATTTT
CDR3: CASSLDGGGRQPQHF

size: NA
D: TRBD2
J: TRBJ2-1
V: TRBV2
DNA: TGTGCCAGCAGCCTAAGGGGGACTAGTTTAGTCTACAATGAGCAGTTCTTC
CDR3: CASSLRGTSLVYNEQFF

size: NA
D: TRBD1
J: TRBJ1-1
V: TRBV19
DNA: TGTGCCAGTAGTTCCACAGGGGACACTGAAGCTTTCTTT
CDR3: CASSSTGDTEAFF

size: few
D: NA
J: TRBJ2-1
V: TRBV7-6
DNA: TGTGCCAGCAGCTTCTTATCCAGCTTAAATGAGCAGTTCTTC
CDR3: CASSFLSSLNEQFF

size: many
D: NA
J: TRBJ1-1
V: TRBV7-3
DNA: TGTGCCAGCAGCCTTACAGGGTTGAATGAAGCTTTCTTT
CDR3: CASSLTGLNEAFF

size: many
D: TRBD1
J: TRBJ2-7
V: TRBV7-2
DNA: TGTGCCAGCAGCTCGGACAGGCGATCAATTTCCTACGAGCAGTACTTC
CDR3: CASSSDRRSISYEQYF

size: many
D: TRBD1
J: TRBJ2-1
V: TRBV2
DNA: TGTGCCACTGACTCGACAGGGTTGGGCAATGAGCAGTTCTTC
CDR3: CATDSTGLGNEQFF

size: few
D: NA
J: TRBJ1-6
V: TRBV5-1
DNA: TGCGCCAGCAGCTTGGATTATTTCTCCTATAATTCACCCCTCAACTTT
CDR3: CASSLDYFSYNSPLNF

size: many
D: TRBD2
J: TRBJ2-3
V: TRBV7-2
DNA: TGTGCCAGCAGCTTTCTTAGCGGGGGGCGCACAGATACGCAGTATTTT
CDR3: CASSFLSGGRTDTQYF

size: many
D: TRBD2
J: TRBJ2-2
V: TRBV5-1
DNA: TGCGCCAGCAGCTCACCAGGACTAGCGGGGGACACCGGGGAGCTGTTTTTT
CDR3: CASSSPGLAGDTGELFF

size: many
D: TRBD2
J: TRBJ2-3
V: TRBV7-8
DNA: TGTGCCAGCAGCTTAGCGGGCGGGGGAGGGACGCAGTATTTT
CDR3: CASSLAGGGGTQYF

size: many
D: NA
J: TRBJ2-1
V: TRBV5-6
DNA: TGTGCCAGCAGCCCAAAGGGGAGCCTCTACAATGAGCAGTTCTTC
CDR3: CASSPKGSLYNEQFF

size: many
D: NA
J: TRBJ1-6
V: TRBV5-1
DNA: TGCGCCAGCAGCCCGACGACCCGAGGGGGGAAGGAATCACCCCTCCACTTT
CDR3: CASSPTTRGGKESPLHF

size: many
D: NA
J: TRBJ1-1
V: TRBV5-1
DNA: TGCGCCAGCAGCTCGGGCAATATGAACACTGAAGCTTTCTTT
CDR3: CASSSGNMNTEAFF

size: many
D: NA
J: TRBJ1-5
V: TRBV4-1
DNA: TGCGCCAGCGGAGTGAGGACAGAGGTTGGCAATCAGCCCCAGCATTTT
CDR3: CASGVRTEVGNQPQHF

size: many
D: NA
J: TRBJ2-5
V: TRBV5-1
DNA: TGCGCCAGCAGCTGGGAGGGGGGGCAAGAGACCCAGTACTTC
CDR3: CASSWEGGQETQYF

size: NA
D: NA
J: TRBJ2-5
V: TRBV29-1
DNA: TGCAGCTTGGGGCCGGACGGACTTCAAGAGACCCAGTACTTC
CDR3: CSLGPDGLQETQYF

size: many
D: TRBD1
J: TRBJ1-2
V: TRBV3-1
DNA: TGTGCCAGCAGCCGACAGGGTTCGGCTATGAGTGGCTACACCTTC
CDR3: CASSRQGSAMSGYTF

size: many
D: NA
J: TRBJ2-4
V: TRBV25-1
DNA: TGTGCCAGCAGTATTGGAGCCAAAAACATTCAGTACTTC
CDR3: CASSIGAKNIQYF

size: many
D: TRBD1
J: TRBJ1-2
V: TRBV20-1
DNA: TGCAGTGCTCAAGACAGGGCTAACTATGGCTACACCTTC
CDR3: CSAQDRANYGYTF

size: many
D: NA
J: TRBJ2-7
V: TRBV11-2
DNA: TGTGCCAGCAGCTTAGAGAAGGGACGGACCTACGAGCAGTACTTC
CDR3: CASSLEKGRTYEQYF

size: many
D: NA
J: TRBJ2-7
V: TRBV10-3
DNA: TGTGCCATCAGTTCCCAGGACAGCAGCTCCTACGAGCAGTACTTC
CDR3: CAISSQDSSSYEQYF

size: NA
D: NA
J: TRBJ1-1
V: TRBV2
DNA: TGTGCCAGCAGAGGTGACAGGAACACTGAAGCTTTCTTT
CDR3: CASRGDRNTEAFF

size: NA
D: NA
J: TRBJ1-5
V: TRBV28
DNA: TGTGCCAGCAGTTTTCACGGGGCAGGCAATCAGCCCCAGAATTTT
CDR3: CASSFHGAGNQPQNF

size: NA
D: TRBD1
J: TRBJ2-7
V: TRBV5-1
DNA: TGCGCCAGCAGCTTGGGGGGACAGCTATCCTACGAGCAGTACTTC
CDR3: CASSLGGQLSYEQYF

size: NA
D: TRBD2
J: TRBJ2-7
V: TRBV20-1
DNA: TGCAGTGCTAGAGAGCCAGCGGGGGGGCAATACGAGCAGTACTTC
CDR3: CSAREPAGGQYEQYF

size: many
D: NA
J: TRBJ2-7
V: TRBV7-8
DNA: TGTGCCAGCAGCTTATCTAGGGGCGAGCAGTACTTC
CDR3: CASSLSRGEQYF

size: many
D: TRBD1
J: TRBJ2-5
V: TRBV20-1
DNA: TGCAGTGCTAGAGGTTTCTTGTCCGGGACAGCTGGAGTCGAGACCCAGTACTTC
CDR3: CSARGFLSGTAGVETQYF

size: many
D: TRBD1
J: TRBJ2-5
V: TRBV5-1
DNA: TGCGCCAGCAACGAGAGGGGGCTAAGAGAGACCCAGTACTTC
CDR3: CASNERGLRETQYF

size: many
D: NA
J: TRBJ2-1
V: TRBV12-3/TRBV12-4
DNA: TGTGCCAGCAGTTCTGGGAGCGGGCAGTTCTTC
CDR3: CASSSGSGQFF

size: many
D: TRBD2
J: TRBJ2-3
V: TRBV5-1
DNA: TGCGCCAGCAGCTGGCGGTTTAGCGGGGACACAGATACGCAGTATTTT
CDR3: CASSWRFSGDTDTQYF

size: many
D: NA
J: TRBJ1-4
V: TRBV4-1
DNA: TGCGCCAGCAGCCAAGGCCGACAGGAGATGATTAATGAAAAACTGTTTTTT
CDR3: CASSQGRQEMINEKLFF

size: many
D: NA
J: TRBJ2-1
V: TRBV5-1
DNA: TGCGCCAGCAGCGTAAACCTTGGCCATGAGCAGTTCTTC
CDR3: CASSVNLGHEQFF

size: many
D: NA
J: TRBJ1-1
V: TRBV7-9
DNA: TGTGCCAGCAGCTTAGCGCGCGGGGGGCGCGGGTCTGAAGCTTTCTTT
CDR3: CASSLARGGRGSEAFF